This T cell receptor (beta chain) was obtained from a study of T cell responses to AZD1222 COVID-19 vaccine. For this clone: Its antigen is undetermined.

Measured with immunoSEQ multiplex PCR; TCRdb has only the in-frame clones, and not every one. The sample holds tens of thousands of clones; about 88% are singletons and the top ten take 7% to 8.5%. Trimming removed 0 bases from V and 3 bases from J, with 10 bases in between. Germline-derived CDR1 and CDR2 are SGHRS and YFSETQ. The CDR3 has 15 amino acids. Notes on the study in general: Females made up more of the donors, who were largely white British, and clonal diversity may have come out too low.

This TCR was sampled from an adult who received the AZD1222 COVID-19 vaccine. The sequences come from peripheral blood, collected 28 days after the second AZD1222 dose. The chain is built from TRBV5-1 and TRBJ1-5, with D possibly TRBD1 on 5 matching bases. The CDR3 DNA sequence: TGCGCCAGCAGCTTGGCAGGGATCTACAATCAGCCCCAGCATTTT. Residues: CASSLAGIYNQPQHF.